A single sample is the source of the 27 T cell receptor beta chains below, sequenced in a study of tumor-infiltrating lymphocytes in oesophageal squamous cell carcinoma. TCRdb re-called the PCR reads with MiXCR, one entry per CDR3 protein. Among 8,500 to 11,000 distinct CDR3 sequences listed, 60% to 70% were seen once. What was sequenced was esophageal tumor tissue. Receptors originate from a female donor with esophageal squamous cell carcinoma.

The V call is TRBV7-6, the J call TRBJ1-2; D unresolved. Germline assignment: CDR1 SGHVS and CDR2 FNYEAQ. Trimming removed 2 bases from V and 5 bases from J, with 15 bases in between. This CDR3 has 15 residues. The CDR3: CASSLLRTGSYGYTF. DNA of the CDR3: TGTGCCAGCAGCTTACTTCGGACGGGGAGTTATGGCTACACCTTC.

In its sample, this clonotype was seen a few times. The chain uses TRBV7-2 and TRBJ1-1; 7 bases align to TRBD1. The end of the DNA fits TRBJ1-6 better, so the J call may be wrong. CDR3 length: 14 residues. The V gene's germline CDR1 is SGHTA and CDR2 FQGNSA. CDR3 DNA sequence: TGTGCCAGCAGATGGACAGGCCTCAATTCACCCCTCCACTTT. Amino acid sequence: CASRWTGLNSPLHF.

This chain links TRBV18 with TRBJ2-3, with unresolved D. The J call is in doubt because the DNA end fits TRBJ2-7 better. Germline V lookup: CDR1 KGHSH, CDR2 LQKENI. This CDR3 contains 13 residues. The DNA for the CDR3 is TGTGCCAGTTCATTTGGAAGGCGTTCCGAGCAGTACTTC. Protein: CASSFGRRSEQYF.

The chain joins TRBV24-1 to TRBJ1-1; D perhaps matches TRBD1 (5 bases). CDR3 length equals 15 residues. V dropped 7 bases and J dropped 2 bases, with 16 bases sitting between them. The germline V gene has CDR1 KGHDR and CDR2 SFDVKD. The CDR3 is CATSARGGVNTEAFF. CDR3 sequence (DNA): TGTGCCACCAGCGCACGGGGGGGGGTCAACACTGAAGCTTTCTTT.

This sequence joins TRBV7-6 and TRBJ2-5; D might be TRBD1 (5 bases). The V gene's germline CDR1 is SGHVS and CDR2 FNYEAQ. The CDR3 totals 13 residues. V was trimmed by 1 base and J by 5 bases, leaving 8 bases between them. DNA of the CDR3: TGTGCCAGCAGCTTAGGACAGATGGAGACCCAGTACTTC. Translation: CASSLGQMETQYF. Combining the CDR3 with reference TRBV7-6 and TRBJ2-5 gives the whole variable domain GAGVSQSPRYKVTKRGQDVALRCDPISGHVSLYWYRQALGQGPEFLTYFNYEAQQDKSGLPNDRFSAERPEGSISTLTIQRTEQRDSAMYRCASSLGQMETQYFGPGTRLLVL.

The gene calls are TRBV7-8 and TRBJ1-1; D is possibly TRBD1 (5 bases). Germline lookup yields CDR1 SGHVS and CDR2 FQNEAQ. The CDR3 is 11 residues long. Trimming removed 8 bases from V and 8 bases from J, with 12 bases in between. Here the CDR3 reads CASGEGAEAFF. The CDR3 DNA is TGTGCCAGCGGGGAAGGGGCCGAAGCTTTCTTT. The variable domain in full, completed from reference TRBV7-8 and TRBJ1-1, reads GAGVSQSPRYKVAKRGQDVALRCDPISGHVSLFWYQQALGQGPEFLTYFQNEAQLDKSGLPSDRFFAERPEGSVSTLKIQRTQQEDSAVYLCASGEGAEAFFGQGTRLTVV.

Here the CDR3 DNA reads TGTGCCAGCAGCTTAGGTGGGACTGCGGGAGGTCAAGAGACCCAGTACTTC. Protein sequence: CASSLGGTAGGQETQYF. The chain joins TRBV7-8 to TRBJ2-7, with 8 bases matching TRBD2. Judging by the DNA end, TRBJ2-5 fits better; the J call may be wrong. CDR1 is SGHVS, CDR2 FQNEAQ, per germline. This CDR3 has 17 amino acids.

CDR3 nucleotide sequence: TGCGCCAGCAGCTCAGGGACTAGCGGGATATACAATGAGCAGTTCTTC. Translated, it gives CASSSGTSGIYNEQFF. This chain joins TRBV5-1 and TRBJ2-7; TRBD2 agrees at 13 bases. The J call may be incorrect, as the DNA end agrees better with TRBJ2-1. Germline CDR1 and CDR2: SGHRS and YFSETQ. CDR3 size: 16 residues.

On this clonotype: An end of the junction differs from the germline gene, which may be a read error. V usage is TRBV5-1 and J usage is TRBJ2-5, with D perhaps TRBD1 (5 bases). The germline V gene has CDR1 SGHRS and CDR2 YFSETQ. The CDR3 covers 14 residues. The DNA of the CDR3 is TGCGCCAGCAGGTCGACAGAGGACAATTCACCCCTCCACTTC. Residues: CASRSTEDNSPLHF.

V usage is TRBV11-2 and J usage is TRBJ2-1; D unclear. Germline V gives CDR1 SGHAT, CDR2 FQNNGV. CDR3 length: 15 amino acids. The V gene lost 4 bases and the J gene lost 1 base, with 11 bases spanning the gap. In DNA, the CDR3 is TGTGCCAGCAGCTCGAGGACCGTTTCCTACAATGAGCAGTTCTTC. It specifies CASSSRTVSYNEQFF.

V usage is TRBV7-2 and J usage is TRBJ1-1; the match to TRBD1 covers 7 bases. Trimming at V came to 5 bases and at J to 1 base, leaving 7 bases not matched to a gene. Per germline, CDR1 SGHTA and CDR2 FQGNSA. The CDR3 runs to 15 residues. In nucleotides, the CDR3 is TGTGCCAGCAGCCCGAGGACAGGAGGGAACACTGAAGCTTTCTTT. Its protein is CASSPRTGGNTEAFF.

The table lists this clonotype with many counts. This chain joins TRBV13 and TRBJ2-1; D is undetermined. This CDR3 comprises 15 residues. The germline gives CDR1 PRHDT, CDR2 FYEKMQ (reference sequence). The ends were cut back, 3 bases at V and 0 bases at J, with 9 bases in the middle. CDR3 in DNA: TGTGCCAGCAGCTTCACTGAGGTCTCCTACAATGAGCAGTTCTTC. The encoded protein is CASSFTEVSYNEQFF.

V is TRBV6-1 and J is TRBJ2-1, with 7 bases fitting TRBD1. CDR3 length: 14 residues. V shed 8 bases, J shed 0 bases, and the junction held 4 bases outside the gene matches. CDR1 and CDR2 (germline): MNHNS, SASEGT. The chain's CDR3 is CASSTGSSYNEQFF. CDR3 sequence (DNA): TGTGCCAGCTCGACAGGGAGCTCCTACAATGAGCAGTTCTTC.

This clonotype was seen many times. This may arise from a read error, as a much more abundant clone is one base away. V and J are TRBV6-1 and TRBJ2-1; 7 nucleotides line up with TRBD2. The J call may be in error: the DNA end matches TRBJ2-7 better. The CDR3 sequence is 15 residues long. Germline CDR1 is MNHNS and CDR2 is SASEGT. The CDR3 DNA is TGTGCCAGCAGTCCTCGGGAGGCCTCCTACAATGAGCAGTACTTC. Translation: CASSPREASYNEQYF.

V gene TRBV12-3 or TRBV12-4 combines with J gene TRBJ2-1, with a tentative D call TRBD2 (6 bases). The CDR3 loop spans 12 amino acids. V was cut by 6 bases and J by 13 bases, with 16 bases left in between. The CDR3, as DNA: TGTGCCAGCAGCACCGGACTAAATTCCCAGTTCTTC. Translating gives CASSTGLNSQFF.

J is TRBJ2-7 and V is TRBV6-1; the match to TRBD1 covers 9 bases. V dropped 7 bases and J dropped 0; count of bases not matched to a gene: 10. The CDR3 extends over 16 amino acids. The germline CDR1 and CDR2 sequences are MNHNS and SASEGT. The CDR3 coding sequence is TGTGCCAGCACCGGTACGTGGGGACAGGGCTCCTACGAGCAGTACTTC. As protein: CASTGTWGQGSYEQYF.

The CDR3 is CASTNQWGSKEAFF. In DNA form, the CDR3 reads TGTGCCAGCACCAATCAATGGGGAAGCAAAGAAGCTTTCTTT. This chain uses TRBV6-6 with TRBJ1-1; D uncertain. In germline, CDR1 is MNHNY, CDR2 SVGAGI (reference sequence). CDR3 length equals 14 residues. The germline V and J ends were trimmed by 7 bases and 8 bases, with 20 bases remaining between them.

Only a few counts were recorded for this clonotype. This chain joins TRBV7-2 and TRBJ1-5, with no clear D. The CDR3 extends over 15 amino acids. Trimming left V 5 bases short and J 0 bases short, with 11 bases between. Germline CDR1 reads SGHTA; CDR2 reads FQGNSA. DNA for the CDR3: TGTGCCAGCAGCGCGGACGGGTATAGCAATCAGCCCCAGCATTTT. Translating it yields CASSADGYSNQPQHF.

There are a few counts of this clonotype. V is TRBV7-8 and J is TRBJ2-3; D may correspond to TRBD1 or TRBD2 (5 bases each). The J call is in doubt because the DNA end fits TRBJ2-5 better. This CDR3 comprises 17 residues. Germline V gives CDR1 SGHVS, CDR2 FQNEAQ. The CDR3 is CASSLAVNSGSQETQYF. CDR3 nucleotide sequence: TGTGCCAGCAGCTTAGCGGTCAATTCAGGGAGCCAAGAGACCCAGTACTTC.

This clonotype occurred many times. The chain recombines TRBV7-9 with TRBJ2-2; 10 positions agree with TRBD1. With V trimmed by 5 bases and J by 4 bases, 4 bases remained unmatched. CDR3 size: 15 residues. CDR1 is SEHNR and CDR2 is FQNEAQ in the germline V gene (reference sequence). CDR3: CASSPGTGVTGELFF. The CDR3 DNA reads as TGTGCCAGCAGCCCCGGGACAGGGGTCACCGGGGAGCTGTTTTTT. Full variable domain (missing parts from reference TRBV7-9 and TRBJ2-2): DTGVSQNPRHKITKRGQNVTFRCDPISEHNRLYWYRQTLGQGPEFLTYFQNEAQLEKSRLLSDRFSAERPKGSFSTLEIQRTEQGDSAMYLCASSPGTGVTGELFFGEGSRLTVL.

The gene calls are TRBV7-2 and TRBJ2-7; 10 positions agree with TRBD2. The J call is uncertain, as TRBJ2-5 better fits the DNA end. Germline CDR1 reads SGHTA; CDR2 reads FQGNSA. CDR3 length equals 15 residues. CDR3 protein: CASSLWTSGGETQYF. As DNA, the CDR3 is TGTGCCAGCAGCTTATGGACTAGCGGTGGCGAGACCCAGTACTTC.

The gene calls are TRBV7-3 and TRBJ2-2; either TRBD1 or TRBD2 may supply D (5 bases each). The CDR3 is 13 amino acids. V lost 8 bases, J lost 4 bases, and 11 bases lay in between. Germline V gene data show CDR1 as SGHTA and CDR2 as FQGTGA. The CDR3 coding sequence is TGTGCCAGCCGGGACCGCACCACCGGGGAGCTGTTTTTT. Translating it yields CASRDRTTGELFF.

V usage is TRBV7-2 and J usage is TRBJ1-2, with a tentative D call TRBD1 (6 bases). This CDR3 is 14 amino acids long. The V gene's germline CDR1 is SGHTA and CDR2 FQGNSA. Trimming pared 3 bases from V and 4 bases from J, leaving 12 bases between. This chain's CDR3 is CASSFGTRSYGYTF. The CDR3 bases are TGTGCCAGCAGCTTTGGGACACGGTCCTATGGCTACACCTTC.

By share, this clonotype ranks as large. The CDR3: CASSLPSEGGYNEQFF. The DNA of the CDR3 is TGTGCCAGCAGTTTACCCTCGGAGGGCGGCTACAATGAGCAGTTCTTC. The chain joins TRBV28 to TRBJ2-1; D possibly corresponds to TRBD2 (6 bases). CDR3 length equals 16 residues. Between the trimmed V and J ends, which lost 2 bases and 3 bases, there was a span of 14 bases. CDR1 and CDR2 from the germline V gene are MDHEN and SYDVKM.

This clonotype has a handful of counts. Since the CDR3 does not end with the conserved phenylalanine or tryptophan, this likely comes from a read error. It is unclear where the CDR3 begins or ends on the DNA, so no DNA is shown, and the CDR3 is as TCRdb lists it. This chain connects TRBV19 to TRBJ2-1; the D call in the table, TRBD1, was not verified against the DNA. The CDR3 spans 15 amino acids, including both terminal residues. Germline loops: CDR1 LNHDA, CDR2 SQIVND (reference sequence). The CDR3 reads CASSQGGLYGYTFGS.

This chain connects TRBV7-8 to TRBJ2-1; D not resolved. Between the trimmed V and J ends, which lost 1 base and 7 bases, there was a span of 11 bases. The CDR3 sequence is 14 residues long. Germline loops: CDR1 SGHVS, CDR2 FQNEAQ. The CDR3 sequence is CASSLGYVGNEQFF. The CDR3 DNA is TGTGCCAGCAGCTTAGGCTACGTGGGGAATGAGCAGTTCTTC.

The chain uses TRBV11-2 and TRBJ2-7; 7 bases line up with TRBD2. The CDR3 consists of 13 residues. Trimming removed 4 bases from V and 6 bases from J; junction bases left unmatched: 6. Per germline, CDR1 SGHAT and CDR2 FQNNGV. CDR3 in DNA: TGTGCCAGCAGCTCAAGGGCGGGGGTCGAGCAGTACTTC. Its protein is CASSSRAGVEQYF.